This TCR beta chain was identified during a study of regulatory T cells in long-lasting Graves disease. Germline values: CDR1 DFQATT, CDR2 SNEGSKA (reference sequence). The length of the CDR3 is 15 residues. V lost 1 base to trimming and J lost 5 bases, with 17 bases between them. To note about this clonotype: Its specificity is unknown.

Combining iRepertoire HTBI primers with Arm-PCR of CDR3 regions, the authors built TCR beta libraries. TCRdb ran MiXCR on the multiplex PCR reads and lists one entry per CDR3 protein. The repertoire includes 600,000 to 800,000 distinct CDR3 sequences, about 30% of them detected once, and around 42% sits in the top ten. Noted time point: persistent/refractory GD, antithyroid drugs over 5 years with positive TRAb. Researchers made the TCR library from RNA that was extracted from PBMCs. American Thyroid Association guidelines defined how Graves' disease was diagnosed. The authors drew patients from an endocrinology department in Xi'an, China. A blood draw put 8 to 10 milliliters of peripheral blood into EDTA tubes. Study-wide results and limits: Thyroid tissue went unexamined; only peripheral blood was analyzed.

This chain uses TRBV20-1 with TRBJ1-2; the D gene is possibly TRBD1 (6 bases). The sequencing here drew on peripheral blood mononuclear cells (PBMCs), taken when the disease was refractory, from a patient treated with antithyroid drugs. The TCR comes from a female donor with Graves disease. CDR3: CSARASQGLGYGYTF. In DNA form, the CDR3 reads TGCAGTGCTAGAGCTTCGCAGGGGCTCGGATATGGCTACACCTTC.